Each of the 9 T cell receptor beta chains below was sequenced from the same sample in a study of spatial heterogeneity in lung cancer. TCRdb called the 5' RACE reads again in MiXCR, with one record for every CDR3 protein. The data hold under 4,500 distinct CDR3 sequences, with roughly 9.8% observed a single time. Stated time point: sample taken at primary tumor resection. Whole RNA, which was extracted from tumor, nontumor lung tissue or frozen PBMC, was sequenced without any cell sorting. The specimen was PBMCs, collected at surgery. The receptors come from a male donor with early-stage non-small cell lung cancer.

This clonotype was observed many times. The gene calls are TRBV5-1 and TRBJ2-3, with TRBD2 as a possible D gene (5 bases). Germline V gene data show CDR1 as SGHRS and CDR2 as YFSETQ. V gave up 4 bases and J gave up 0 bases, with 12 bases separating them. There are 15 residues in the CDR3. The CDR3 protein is CASSAWESSTDTQYF. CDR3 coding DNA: TGCGCCAGCAGCGCCTGGGAGTCTAGCACAGATACGCAGTATTTT. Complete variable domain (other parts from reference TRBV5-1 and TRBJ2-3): KAGVTQTPRYLIKTRGQQVTLSCSPISGHRSVSWYQQTPGQGLQFLFEYFSETQRNKGNFPGRFSGRQFSNSRSEMNVSTLELGDSALYLCASSAWESSTDTQYFGPGTRLTVL.

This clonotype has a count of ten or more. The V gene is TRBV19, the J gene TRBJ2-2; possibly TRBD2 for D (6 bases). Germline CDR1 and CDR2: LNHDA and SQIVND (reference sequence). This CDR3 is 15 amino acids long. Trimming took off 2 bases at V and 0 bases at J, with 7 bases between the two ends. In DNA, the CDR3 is TGTGCCAGTAGTATACGGGGGTCGAACACCGGGGAGCTGTTTTTT. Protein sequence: CASSIRGSNTGELFF.

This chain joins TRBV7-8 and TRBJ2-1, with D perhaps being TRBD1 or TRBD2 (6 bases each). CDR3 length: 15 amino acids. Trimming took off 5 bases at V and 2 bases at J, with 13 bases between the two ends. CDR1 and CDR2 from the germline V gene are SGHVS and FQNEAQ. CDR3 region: CASSPRGLPYNEQFF. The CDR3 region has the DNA TGTGCCAGCAGCCCCAGGGGACTGCCCTACAATGAGCAGTTCTTC.

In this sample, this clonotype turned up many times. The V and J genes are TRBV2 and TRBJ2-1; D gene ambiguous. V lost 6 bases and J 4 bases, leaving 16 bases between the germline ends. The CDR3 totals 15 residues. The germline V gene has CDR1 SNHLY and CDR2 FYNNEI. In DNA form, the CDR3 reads TGTGCCAGCAGGGACCCAGGCACCCTATACAATGAGCAGTTCTTC. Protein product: CASRDPGTLYNEQFF.

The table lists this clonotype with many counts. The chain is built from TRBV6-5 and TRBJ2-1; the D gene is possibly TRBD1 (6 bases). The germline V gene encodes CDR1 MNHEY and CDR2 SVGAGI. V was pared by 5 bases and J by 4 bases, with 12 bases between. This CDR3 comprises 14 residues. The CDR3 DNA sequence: TGTGCCAGCAGTCCTGGGACAACTTACAATGAGCAGTTCTTC. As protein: CASSPGTTYNEQFF.

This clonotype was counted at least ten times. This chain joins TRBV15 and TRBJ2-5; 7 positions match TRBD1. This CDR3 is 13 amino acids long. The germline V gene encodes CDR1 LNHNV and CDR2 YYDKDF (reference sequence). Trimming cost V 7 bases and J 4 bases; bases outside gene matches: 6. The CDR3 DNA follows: TGTGCCACCACCCAGACAGGGCGAGAGACCCAGTACTTC. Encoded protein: CATTQTGRETQYF.

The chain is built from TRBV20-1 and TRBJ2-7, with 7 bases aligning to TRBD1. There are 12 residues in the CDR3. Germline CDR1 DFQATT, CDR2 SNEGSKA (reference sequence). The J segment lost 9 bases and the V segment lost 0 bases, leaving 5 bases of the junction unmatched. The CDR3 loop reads CSARDKQGWQYF. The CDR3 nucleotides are TGCAGTGCTAGAGATAAACAGGGGTGGCAGTACTTC.

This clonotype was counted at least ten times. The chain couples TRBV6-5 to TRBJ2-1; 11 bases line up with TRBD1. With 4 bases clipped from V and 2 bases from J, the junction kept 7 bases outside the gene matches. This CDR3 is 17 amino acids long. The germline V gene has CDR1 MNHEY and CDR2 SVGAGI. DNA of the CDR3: TGTGCCAGCAGTTTCCAGGGGACAGGGGGGCCCTACAATGAGCAGTTCTTC. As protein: CASSFQGTGGPYNEQFF.

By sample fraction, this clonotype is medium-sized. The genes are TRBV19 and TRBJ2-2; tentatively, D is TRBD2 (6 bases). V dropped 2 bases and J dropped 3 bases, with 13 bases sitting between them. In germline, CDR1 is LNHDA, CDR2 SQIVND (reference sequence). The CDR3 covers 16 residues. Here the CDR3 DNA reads TGTGCCAGTAGTATATTCCCAGGGACTTACACCGGGGAGCTGTTTTTT. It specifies CASSIFPGTYTGELFF.